Listed below are T cell receptor beta chains from one sample, sequenced in a study of cytomegalovirus exposure and HLA in healthy donors. Sequencing was performed with immunoSEQ multiplex PCR; in TCRdb, only in-frame clones are kept and a portion is missing. The sample carries approximately 64,000 clones, more than 60% recorded once. The sample taken for sequencing was PBMCs. These receptors originate from a male donor in good health and CMV-seropositive. Both conserved end residues are part of each CDR3. D genes are given only for firm matches. Clone size is given for some rows only: seen once, a few or many times, or a class if the clone is expanded.

j_call clone_size v_call d_call cdr3_nt cdr3_aa
TRBJ2-1 . TRBV29-1 TRBD2 TGCAGCGGGGGACTAGCGGGGTCGTTTGACAATGAGCAGTTCTTC CSGGLAGSFDNEQFF
TRBJ1-4 . TRBV10-3 . TGTGCCATCAGTGAGTCGGACATCTCCCGAAAACTGTTTTTT CAISESDISRKLFF
TRBJ1-2 . TRBV5-4 . TGTGCCAGCAGCCGAGGGACAAACCCATCAATCATTGGCTACACCTTC CASSRGTNPSIIGYTF
TRBJ2-1 few TRBV19 TRBD1 TGTGCCAGTAAAGTTGGGACAGGGTACGATGAGCAGTTCTTC CASKVGTGYDEQFF
TRBJ2-2 . TRBV2 TRBD2 TGTGCCAGCAGTGAAAGGGGCGGGGGTGGAACCGGGGAGCTGTTTTTT CASSERGGGGTGELFF
TRBJ1-1 . TRBV25-1 . TGTGCCAGCAGTGGTTACAGGACCCTCGAAGCTTTCTTT CASSGYRTLEAFF
TRBJ2-7 . TRBV4-3 . TGCGCCAGCAGCCAGGGACTCGACTACGAGCAGTACTTC CASSQGLDYEQYF
TRBJ1-2 . TRBV29-1 . TGCAGTGTCCCCCAGGGCCCCTCTTATGGCTACACCTTC CSVPQGPSYGYTF
TRBJ1-1 . TRBV29-1 . TGCAGCGTTGAATGGGGGCTATTGGGCACTGAAGCTTTCTTT CSVEWGLLGTEAFF
TRBJ1-1 . TRBV9 . TGTGCCAGCAGCCAAACAGGGACTGAAGCTTTCTTT CASSQTGTEAFF
TRBJ2-7 . TRBV27 TRBD1 TGTGCCAGCAGGGGGACAGGGGCAGTCTCCGAGCAGTACTTC CASRGTGAVSEQYF
TRBJ2-1 . TRBV4-2 . TGTGCCAGCAGCCAAGACCTACATCGGGTGAGCTCCTACAATGAGCAGTTCTTC CASSQDLHRVSSYNEQFF
TRBJ2-5 . TRBV1 . TGCACCAGCAGCCAAGACAACAACCAAGAGACCCAGTACTTC CTSSQDNNQETQYF
TRBJ1-1 . TRBV7-9 . TGTGCCACAGAGGGTAGGCACCTGAACACTGAAGCTTTCTTT CATEGRHLNTEAFF
TRBJ1-5 few TRBV6-1 . TGTGCCAGCACCCTAAGGGGGGGGGCTTGGCAGCCCCAGCATTTT CASTLRGGAWQPQHF
TRBJ2-3 . TRBV4-3 . TGCGCCAGCAGCAAGGACTACCCACCCCCGGATACGCAGTATTTT CASSKDYPPPDTQYF
TRBJ2-2 . TRBV5-1 . TGCGCCAGCAGCTTGGTTCAGGTTGTCGGGGAGCTGTTTTTT CASSLVQVVGELFF
TRBJ2-1 . TRBV5-1 TRBD2 TGCGCCAGCAGCGTCGGGGGGGCCGATAATGAGCAGTTCTTC CASSVGGADNEQFF
TRBJ1-5 . TRBV2 . TGTGCCAGCAGTGAGTGGGGGCAGAGCAATCAGCCCCAGCATTTT CASSEWGQSNQPQHF
TRBJ1-1 . TRBV2 . TGTGCCAGCAGTAGGGGGTTGCGGACTGAAGCTTTCTTT CASSRGLRTEAFF
TRBJ2-5 few TRBV11-2 . TGTGCCAGCAGCCCGCGGTGGGAGACCCAGTACTTC CASSPRWETQYF
TRBJ2-7 . TRBV9 . TGTGCCAGCAGCGTAGCGACTGCTAGCGAGTACGAGCAGTACTTC CASSVATASEYEQYF
TRBJ2-1 . TRBV15 . TGTGCCACTTCGAGGGAGAAGAGCTCCTACAATGAGCAGTTCTTC CATSREKSSYNEQFF